Listed below are T cell receptor beta chains from one sample, sequenced in a study of T cell responses to AZD1222 COVID-19 vaccine. Here immunoSEQ multiplex PCR was the method, and the copy in TCRdb shows in-frame clones only, minus some. The repertoire consists of over 100,000 clones, with 86% occurring once and the leading ten covering 5%. Source: peripheral blood, taken on day 0 of AZD1222 vaccination. Source of these receptors: an adult in good health. CDR3s include the opening cysteine and the closing phenylalanine or tryptophan. The D gene is left open where the match is weak. Clone size is stated in some rows and not others, as once, few, many or a class when expanded.

size: NA; V: TRBV7-2; J: TRBJ1-6; D: TRBD1; DNA: TGTGCCAGCAGCTATAGACAGGGGGAATTCTCACCCCTCCACTTT; CDR3: CASSYRQGEFSPLHF
size: NA; V: TRBV6-6; J: TRBJ2-2; D: TRBD1; DNA: TGTGCCAGCAGCCGAGGACAGGTCGGGAACACCGGGGAGCTGTTTTTT; CDR3: CASSRGQVGNTGELFF
size: NA; V: TRBV27; J: TRBJ2-7; D: TRBD2; DNA: TGTGCCAGCCGAACCCCGGCTAGCGGGTCGACCTACGAGCAGTACTTC; CDR3: CASRTPASGSTYEQYF
size: NA; V: TRBV9; J: TRBJ2-7; D: NA; DNA: TGTGCCAGCAGCGTTACAGGGGGGGAGTACGAGCAGTACTTC; CDR3: CASSVTGGEYEQYF
size: few; V: TRBV5-4; J: TRBJ1-4; D: TRBD1; DNA: TGTGCCAGCAGCTACCAGGGGGGAGGGGAAGAAAAACTGTTTTTT; CDR3: CASSYQGGGEEKLFF
size: NA; V: TRBV5-4; J: TRBJ2-2; D: NA; DNA: TGTGCCAGCAGCTTGGGGGGTGACACCGGGGAGCTGTTTTTT; CDR3: CASSLGGDTGELFF
size: NA; V: TRBV3-1/TRBV3-2; J: TRBJ1-5; D: NA; DNA: TGTGCCAGCAGCCCCGGGCCTCCCAATCAGCCCCAGCATTTT; CDR3: CASSPGPPNQPQHF
size: NA; V: TRBV5-1; J: TRBJ1-4; D: NA; DNA: TGCGCCAGCAGCTTGGGCGGCGGTATGGGAGTCGAAAAACTGTTTTTT; CDR3: CASSLGGGMGVEKLFF
size: NA; V: TRBV5-1; J: TRBJ1-2; D: TRBD1; DNA: TGCGCCAGCAGCGACTCCGGGACAGGGCTCTCCTATGGCTACACCTTC; CDR3: CASSDSGTGLSYGYTF
size: NA; V: TRBV9; J: TRBJ2-3; D: NA; DNA: TGTGCCAGCAGCGTAGAAGGGGGTCGCACAGATACGCAGTATTTT; CDR3: CASSVEGGRTDTQYF
size: NA; V: TRBV14; J: TRBJ2-3; D: NA; DNA: TGTGCCAGCAGCCTGCTGGGGGGGCCTACGCAGTATTTT; CDR3: CASSLLGGPTQYF
size: once; V: TRBV15; J: TRBJ1-1; D: TRBD1; DNA: TGTGCCACCCAGGACAGGGTACAAATGAACACTGAAGCTTTCTTT; CDR3: CATQDRVQMNTEAFF
size: NA; V: TRBV10-1; J: TRBJ2-5; D: NA; DNA: TGCGCCAGCAGTGCGGACAGTGGGGGAAGGGACCCAGAGACCCAGTACTTC; CDR3: CASSADSGGRDPETQYF
size: NA; V: TRBV30; J: TRBJ1-3; D: NA; DNA: TGTGCCTGGAGAACATTTCCTGACTCTGGAAACACCATATATTTT; CDR3: CAWRTFPDSGNTIYF
size: once; V: TRBV9; J: TRBJ2-1; D: TRBD2; DNA: TGTGCCAGCAGCACCCAACCACTAGCGATGGGGCACAATGAGCAGTTCTTC; CDR3: CASSTQPLAMGHNEQFF
size: NA; V: TRBV6-5; J: TRBJ1-2; D: TRBD1; DNA: TGTGCCAGCAGCCCCGGGACAGTCGGCTACACCTTC; CDR3: CASSPGTVGYTF